These 10 T cell receptor beta chains came from one sample sequenced in a study of T cell changes during pregnancy in multiple sclerosis. Repertoires were generated with immunoSEQ multiplex PCR, while TCRdb's copy carries only in-frame clones and drops some. Found here are tens of thousands of clones, roughly 91% of them singletons; the top ten hold under 7%. Sequenced here: CD8+ T cells from peripheral blood mononuclear cells, sampled in the third trimester of pregnancy. These receptors were taken from a female donor with multiple sclerosis, enrolled in a pregnancy study.

The chain uses TRBV6-4 and TRBJ2-1, with 8 bases matching TRBD2. Trimming took 4 bases from V and 6 from J; bases not matched to a gene: 2. The CDR3 totals 13 residues. In germline, CDR1 is MRHNA, CDR2 SNTAGT. In nucleotides, the CDR3 is TGTGCCAGCAGTGCCGGGACTAGCAATGAGCAGTTCTTC. It encodes CASSAGTSNEQFF.

Note on this clone: At one end, the junction sequence differs from germline, possibly due to a read error. The J gene is TRBJ1-2, the V gene TRBV27; 9 bases align to TRBD1. Germline loops: CDR1 MNHEY, CDR2 SMNVEV (reference sequence). This CDR3 is 12 amino acids long. The CDR3 loop reads CASSYEQGALPF. CDR3 sequence (DNA): TGTGCCAGCAGTTACGAACAGGGGGCCCTGCCCTTC.

The V and J genes are TRBV7-9 and TRBJ2-5; D may be TRBD1 (6 bases). This CDR3 comprises 12 residues. Germline lookup yields CDR1 SEHNR and CDR2 FQNEAQ (reference sequence). Trimming pared 1 base from V and 10 bases from J, leaving 10 bases between. The CDR3 DNA is TGTGCCAGCAGCTTAGTGTCAGGGGACCAGTACTTC. This translates into CASSLVSGDQYF.

V gene TRBV29-1 combines with J gene TRBJ2-1; TRBD2 matches at 13 bases. Losses at the gene ends were 4 bases for V and 5 bases for J; bases not matched to a gene: 11. Germline CDR1 SQVTM, CDR2 ANQGSEA. The CDR3 sequence is 17 residues long. The CDR3 reads CSVGGAGTSGTHNEQFF. In DNA, the CDR3 is TGCAGCGTTGGGGGGGCAGGGACTAGCGGGACCCACAATGAGCAGTTCTTC.

The V and J genes are TRBV11-2 and TRBJ2-4, with 9 bases identical to TRBD1. This CDR3 comprises 19 residues. Germline CDR1 is SGHAT and CDR2 is FQNNGV. V lost 4 bases, J lost 1 base, and 14 bases stayed unmatched. The CDR3 region is CASSSGTGSPFGAKNIQYF. The CDR3 region has the DNA TGTGCCAGCAGCTCCGGGACAGGGTCCCCGTTTGGGGCCAAAAACATTCAGTACTTC.

The chain has TRBV4-3 and TRBJ1-1; D call uncertain. The CDR3 totals 14 residues. Germline V gene lookup returns CDR1 LGHNA and CDR2 YSLEER. V shed 0 bases and J shed 5 bases, with 10 bases lying between them. In DNA form, the CDR3 reads TGCGCCAGCAGCCAAGATTGGGTAGCGACTGAAGCTTTCTTT. This encodes CASSQDWVATEAFF.

This clone was found once. The chain has TRBV9 and TRBJ2-7, with no clear D. The germline V gene encodes CDR1 SGDLS and CDR2 YYNGEE. The V end lost 0 bases, the J end lost 1 base, and 11 bases lay between the germline ends. This CDR3 is 15 amino acids long. The CDR3 DNA is TGTGCCAGCAGCGTAGGAGGCGGCAGATCCTACGAGCAGTACTTC. This codes for CASSVGGGRSYEQYF.

The chain employs TRBV7-9 and TRBJ2-7; perhaps TRBD2 as D (6 bases). This CDR3 is 15 amino acids long. V gave up 1 base and J gave up 3 bases, with 13 bases separating them. The germline V gene encodes CDR1 SEHNR and CDR2 FQNEAQ (reference sequence). The CDR3 protein is CASSLEGLANYEQYF. The DNA for the CDR3 is TGTGCCAGCAGCTTAGAAGGCCTAGCGAACTACGAGCAGTACTTC.

V and J are TRBV5-4 and TRBJ2-7, with a possible D match to TRBD2 (5 bases). The CDR3 consists of 13 residues. Germline values: CDR1 SGHNT, CDR2 YYREEE (reference sequence). V lost 3 bases to trimming and J lost 0 bases, with 7 bases between them. Written as DNA, the CDR3 is TGTGCCAGCAGCTCCGGGATCTCCTACGAGCAGTACTTC. As protein: CASSSGISYEQYF.

This chain joins TRBV2 and TRBJ1-4, with 7 bases fitting TRBD1. In germline, CDR1 is SNHLY, CDR2 FYNNEI. V trimming: 5 bases; J trimming: 6 bases; junction bases outside the gene matches: 15. This CDR3 is 17 amino acids long. In nucleotides, the CDR3 is TGTGCCAGCAGTACCAGCTTGGACAGGCCAGCAGATGAAAAACTGTTTTTT. Translation: CASSTSLDRPADEKLFF.